One sample yielded the 27 T cell receptor beta chains listed below, sequenced in a study of siplizumab effects on memory and regulatory T cells. The repertoire was sequenced with immunoSEQ multiplex PCR; TCRdb's copy has only in-frame clones and lacks some. The sample yields about 100,000 clones, about 91% seen once. The sample comprised CD4+ T cells sorted from blood. These receptor sequences come from a human donor in good health.

The chain joins TRBV7-9 to TRBJ1-1, with D unclear. Between the trimmed V and J ends, which lost 6 bases and 3 bases, there was a span of 11 bases. The CDR3 sequence is 13 residues long. The germline V gene has CDR1 SEHNR and CDR2 FQNEAQ (reference sequence). In nucleotides, the CDR3 is TGTGCCAGCAGACCCGATCAGGACACTGAAGCTTTCTTT. It is translated as CASRPDQDTEAFF.

V usage is TRBV5-1 and J usage is TRBJ2-3, with 10 bases lining up with TRBD2. The ends lost 5 bases at V and 0 bases at J; junction bases unmatched: 6. This CDR3 contains 16 residues. Germline V gene sequence: CDR1 SGHRS, CDR2 YFSETQ. DNA of the CDR3: TGCGCCAGCAGGAATAGCGGGGGGCCTAGCACAGATACGCAGTATTTT. It yields the protein CASRNSGGPSTDTQYF.

The chain has TRBV19 and TRBJ1-1, with TRBD1 as a possible D gene (5 bases). There are 16 residues in the CDR3. Deletions cut 3 bases from V and 0 bases from J, with 14 bases between. The germline gives CDR1 LNHDA, CDR2 SQIVND (reference sequence). CDR3 nucleotide sequence: TGTGCCAGTAGTATTCAATCCGGGACGGTGAACACTGAAGCTTTCTTT. Residues: CASSIQSGTVNTEAFF.

V gene TRBV7-2 combines with J gene TRBJ2-1, with 11 nucleotides matching TRBD1. The J segment lost 2 bases and the V segment lost 5 bases, leaving 2 bases of the junction unmatched. The V gene's germline CDR1 is SGHTA and CDR2 FQGNSA. This CDR3 has 15 residues. The DNA for the CDR3 is TGTGCCAGCAGCCAGGGACAGGGGGCCTACAATGAGCAGTTCTTC. This gives the protein CASSQGQGAYNEQFF.

This chain connects TRBV7-9 to TRBJ1-2; no firm D call. V was pared by 6 bases and J by 12 bases, with 17 bases between. The CDR3 is made up of 12 amino acids. Germline assignment: CDR1 SEHNR and CDR2 FQNEAQ (reference sequence). The CDR3 loop reads CASRKNAQRDTF. Here the CDR3 DNA reads TGTGCCAGCAGAAAAAACGCGCAAAGGGACACCTTC.

The CDR3 is CASSETGGVKNIQYF. In DNA form, the CDR3 reads TGTGCCAGCAGTGAGACAGGGGGGGTCAAAAACATTCAGTACTTC. The V gene is TRBV28, the J gene TRBJ2-4; TRBD1 agrees at 9 bases. Germline CDR1 reads MDHEN; CDR2 reads SYDVKM. The CDR3 loop spans 15 amino acids. After removal of 5 bases from V and 3 bases from J, the junction contained 5 bases not matched to a gene.

This chain joins TRBV9 and TRBJ1-3; D unclear. V was trimmed by 0 bases and J by 11 bases, leaving 12 bases between them. Per germline, CDR1 SGDLS and CDR2 YYNGEE. The CDR3 sequence is 13 residues long. CDR3 region: CASSVDLQRAIYF. The CDR3 DNA sequence: TGTGCCAGCAGCGTAGACCTTCAGAGGGCCATATATTTT. Full variable domain (missing parts from reference TRBV9 and TRBJ1-3): DSGVTQTPKHLITATGQRVTLRCSPRSGDLSVYWYQQSLDQGLQFLIQYYNGEERAKGNILERFSAQQFPDLHSELNLSSLELGDSALYFCASSVDLQRAIYFGEGSWLTVV.

The chain couples TRBV4-3 to TRBJ1-2, with D possibly matching TRBD1 (6 bases). The CDR3 has 16 amino acids. The germline V gene encodes CDR1 LGHNA and CDR2 YSLEER. Between the trimmed V and J ends, which lost 0 bases and 5 bases, there was a span of 16 bases. The CDR3 sequence is CASSQDRRTASYGYTF. CDR3 nucleotides: TGCGCCAGCAGCCAAGATCGTAGGACAGCAAGTTATGGCTACACCTTC.

Only one count was recorded for this clone. The V and J genes are TRBV5-6 and TRBJ2-2; D is uncertain. V shed 1 base and J shed 5 bases, with 9 bases lying between them. The germline V gene encodes CDR1 SGHDT and CDR2 YYEEEE. The CDR3 covers 14 residues. This CDR3 is CASSLPGRTGELFF. The CDR3 nucleotides read TGTGCCAGCAGCTTGCCCGGGCGGACCGGGGAGCTGTTTTTT.

This chain connects TRBV19 to TRBJ2-2; no firm D call. The ends were cut back, 6 bases at V and 7 bases at J, with 9 bases in the middle. CDR1 LNHDA and CDR2 SQIVND come from the germline V gene (reference sequence). The CDR3 contains 12 residues. In nucleotides, the CDR3 is TGTGCCAGTAGCGACCGAGGCGGGGAGCTGTTTTTT. It yields the protein CASSDRGGELFF. Variable domain in full (rest from reference TRBV19 and TRBJ2-2): DGGITQSPKYLFRKEGQNVTLSCEQNLNHDAMYWYRQDPGQGLRLIYYSQIVNDFQKGDIAEGYSVSREKKESFPLTVTSAQKNPTAFYLCASSDRGGELFFGEGSRLTVL.

The chain is built from TRBV5-1 and TRBJ2-2, with D unresolved. Trimming left V 4 bases short and J 2 bases short, with 15 bases between. The CDR3 runs to 16 residues. From germline, CDR1 is SGHRS and CDR2 YFSETQ. The CDR3 nucleotides read TGCGCCAGCAGCCCCCGGGCGGCAGCAAACACCGGGGAGCTGTTTTTT. Its translation is CASSPRAAANTGELFF.

This clone was detected only a few times. The chain couples TRBV18 to TRBJ1-2; 7 nucleotides match TRBD1. Germline V gene lookup returns CDR1 KGHSH and CDR2 LQKENI. The CDR3 runs 16 residues. V lost 1 base, J lost 3 bases, and 8 bases stayed unmatched. CDR3 amino acids: CASSPREGAYHYGYTF. The CDR3 nucleotides are TGTGCCAGCTCACCACGGGAGGGGGCATATCACTATGGCTACACCTTC.

Of note for this clone: Other DNA sequences from this sample encode an identical CDR3 as well. This rearrangement joins TRBV5-1 to TRBJ2-5, with 12 bases lining up with TRBD2. CDR3 length: 15 residues. Looked up from germline, CDR1 is SGHRS and CDR2 is YFSETQ. The ends lost 4 bases at V and 2 bases at J; junction bases unmatched: 3. CDR3 loop: CASSTGLAGQETQYF. The CDR3 coding sequence is TGCGCCAGCAGCACCGGACTAGCGGGGCAAGAGACCCAGTACTTC.

J is TRBJ1-2 and V is TRBV19; 8 nucleotides align to TRBD1. From germline, CDR1 is LNHDA and CDR2 SQIVND (reference sequence). The V gene end was trimmed by 4 bases and the J gene end by 1 base; junction bases not matched to a gene: 2. This CDR3 comprises 14 residues. The CDR3 loop reads CASSRDRLNYGYTF. Written as DNA, the CDR3 is TGTGCCAGTAGTAGGGACAGGCTTAACTATGGCTACACCTTC.

This chain joins TRBV28 and TRBJ2-7; 16 bases match TRBD2. The CDR3 sequence is 20 residues long. V was pared by 6 bases and J by 5 bases, with 19 bases of the junction left unmatched. CDR1 and CDR2 from the germline V gene are MDHEN and SYDVKM. The CDR3: CASSPPPGTSGGVSGDEQYF. CDR3 in DNA: TGTGCCAGCAGCCCCCCCCCTGGGACTAGCGGGGGGGTCTCGGGGGACGAGCAGTACTTC.

The chain couples TRBV29-1 to TRBJ2-7; D assignment may be TRBD1 or TRBD2 (6 bases each). Germline V CDR1 and CDR2: SQVTM, ANQGSEA. Deletions cut 8 bases from V and 0 bases from J, with 29 bases between. CDR3 size: 18 residues. The CDR3: CSLILGGAGVPSSYEQYF. The CDR3 nucleotides read TGCAGCCTTATTTTGGGCGGGGCAGGGGTCCCCAGCTCCTACGAGCAGTACTTC.

The chain carries TRBV29-1 and TRBJ2-4, with 7 nucleotides matching TRBD2. Germline lookup yields CDR1 SQVTM and CDR2 ANQGSEA. The CDR3 runs to 12 residues. V shed 3 bases, J shed 6 bases, and the junction held 2 bases outside the gene matches. The CDR3 reads CSVDGGGNIQYF. The CDR3 nucleotides read TGCAGCGTTGATGGGGGGGGAAACATTCAGTACTTC.

The chain carries TRBV28 and TRBJ1-1; D unclear. The CDR3 consists of 11 residues. V lost 9 bases and J lost 6, with 11 bases in between. The germline gives CDR1 MDHEN, CDR2 SYDVKM. The CDR3 bases are TGTGCCAGTTTATCCCGGGCTGAAGCTTTCTTT. This sequence encodes CASLSRAEAFF.

The rearrangement joins TRBV6-6 to TRBJ1-2; perhaps TRBD1 as D (5 bases). CDR1 and CDR2 (germline): MNHNY, SVGAGI (reference sequence). V lost 7 bases, J lost 3 bases, and 12 bases lay in between. The CDR3 consists of 13 residues. The CDR3 bases are TGTGCCAGCACCCTCGTCAGGGACTATGGCTACACCTTC. This codes for CASTLVRDYGYTF.

The chain carries TRBV5-4 and TRBJ2-1, with TRBD1 as a possible D gene (6 bases). V gave up 4 bases and J gave up 7 bases, with 21 bases separating them. The CDR3 covers 16 residues. Looked up from germline, CDR1 is SGHNT and CDR2 is YYREEE (reference sequence). Here the CDR3 DNA reads TGTGCCAGCAGCGAACACGGGACATCCATTGGGAATGAGCAGTTCTTC. Translation: CASSEHGTSIGNEQFF.

The rearrangement links TRBV11-2 to TRBJ2-7; D may be TRBD1 (6 bases). Trimming left V 2 bases short and J 7 bases short, with 9 bases between. In germline, CDR1 is SGHAT, CDR2 FQNNGV. The CDR3 totals 12 residues. The CDR3 coding sequence is TGTGCCAGCAGCTTAAACAGGGAGGAGCAGTACTTC. It codes for CASSLNREEQYF.

This chain links TRBV20-1 with TRBJ1-3; D remains ambiguous. Germline CDR1 reads DFQATT; CDR2 reads SNEGSKA (reference sequence). V lost 4 bases and J 7 bases, leaving 8 bases between the germline ends. The CDR3 contains 11 residues. The DNA of the CDR3 is TGCAGTGCTAACGTAGGGAACACCATATATTTT. It encodes CSANVGNTIYF.

This clone was seen only a few times. V usage is TRBV7-9 and J usage is TRBJ1-2; D unclear. Trimming stripped 5 bases from V and 1 base from J, with 5 bases between. The CDR3 runs 12 residues. Germline V gene data show CDR1 as SEHNR and CDR2 as FQNEAQ (reference sequence). The CDR3 DNA follows: TGTGCCAGCAGCACGGGTAACTATGGCTACACCTTC. This sequence encodes CASSTGNYGYTF.

This clone was counted a single time. This chain links TRBV10-3 with TRBJ1-1; 9 bases are shared with TRBD1. CDR1 ENHRY and CDR2 SYGVKD come from the germline V gene. The V segment lost 10 bases and the J segment 3 bases; nucleotides outside the gene matches: 6. The CDR3 loop spans 13 amino acids. The CDR3 DNA is TGTGCCACCAAACAGGGGGCGGACACTGAAGCTTTCTTT. Translation gives CATKQGADTEAFF.

The rearrangement uses TRBV29-1 and TRBJ1-6, with 9 nucleotides matching TRBD1. Germline loops: CDR1 SQVTM, CDR2 ANQGSEA. J was trimmed by 6 bases and V by 6 bases; bases with no gene match: 12. CDR3 size: 16 residues. For the CDR3, the DNA is TGCAGCGTCCTACCGACAGGGGGAAACGTTAATTCACCCCTCCACTTT. It translates to CSVLPTGGNVNSPLHF.

The chain uses TRBV28 and TRBJ2-3; maybe TRBD1 (5 bases). The CDR3 extends over 15 amino acids. Germline-derived CDR1 and CDR2 are MDHEN and SYDVKM. The V gene lost 6 bases and the J gene lost 2 bases, with 15 bases spanning the gap. CDR3 residues: CASSQQGQNTDTQYF. The CDR3 nucleotides are TGTGCCAGCAGCCAGCAGGGCCAAAACACAGATACGCAGTATTTT.

This rearrangement joins TRBV5-1 to TRBJ1-4, with 10 positions matching TRBD1. From germline, CDR1 is SGHRS and CDR2 YFSETQ. This CDR3 spans 14 amino acids. V shed 4 bases and J 4 bases; nucleotides not matched to a gene: 1. CDR3 in DNA: TGCGCCAGCAGCAGGACAGGGGGTAATGAAAAACTGTTTTTT. Its protein product is CASSRTGGNEKLFF.